This T cell receptor (beta chain) was captured in a study of cytomegalovirus exposure and HLA in healthy donors. General observations from the study: Per published accounts, TCR beta sequences correctly predicted the HLA-A and HLA-B alleles of most subjects. Of the V segments, some could not be distinguished, including TRBV6-2 and TRBV6-3, and were excluded. DRB1 had the most TCR associations and HLA-C the fewest, a later analysis found, with rates varying by HLA locus. In a later analysis, a missense DCLRE1C variant was linked to TCR beta V- and J-gene trimming.

On this clone: The target antigen is unknown.

The PCR made use of 60 Vbeta and 13 Jbeta primers. Generated by immunoSEQ multiplex PCR, the TCRdb table keeps only in-frame clones and is missing some. This sample's table reports roughly 220,000 clones. Germline CDR1 reads LNHDA; CDR2 reads SQIVND (reference sequence). The J segment lost 0 bases and the V segment lost 8 bases, leaving 10 bases of the junction unmatched. The CDR3 consists of 15 residues. The sample comprised PBMCs. The rearrangement joins TRBV19 to TRBJ2-7, with 7 bases aligning to TRBD2. The sequence was obtained from a girl under 10 years old in good health and CMV-seropositive. The CDR3 is CASGTTGITSYEQYF. Written as DNA, the CDR3 is TGTGCCAGTGGGACTACGGGAATAACCTCCTACGAGCAGTACTTC.